In its sample, the clone carrying this TCR beta chain was seen a few times. The antigen is undetermined. This sample stems from a study of T-cell memory formation after mild COVID-19. General study results and limits: There was a balanced CD4/CD8 profile in clones contracting day 15 to 85, and later expanders leaned CD4+.

TCRdb passed the 5' RACE reads through MiXCR, listing each CDR3 protein once. The sample has 40,000 to 55,000 distinct CDR3 sequences; around 10% are singletons. The sample taken for sequencing was PBMCs or a T cell subset sorted from them (not recorded which). The sequence was collected from a young man who had mild COVID-19 (a few samples of this study predate the infection). Cell type and time point are not known.

The CDR3, as DNA: TGTGCCAGCAGCTTGGAGCGCGGAGCAGGAGAGACCCAGTACTTC. It specifies CASSLERGAGETQYF. The rearrangement links TRBV5-6 to TRBJ2-5, with D unclear. Per the germline V gene, CDR1 is SGHDT and CDR2 is YYEEEE. This CDR3 has 15 amino acids. V gave up 0 bases and J gave up 4 bases, with 13 bases separating them. Complete variable domain (other parts from reference TRBV5-6 and TRBJ2-5): DAGVTQSPTHLIKTRGQQVTLRCSPKSGHDTVSWYQQALGQGPQFIFQYYEEEERQRGNFPDRFSGHQFPNYSSELNVNALLLGDSALYLCASSLERGAGETQYFGPGTRLLVL.